Sequencing of this T cell receptor (beta chain) was carried out in a study of T cell responses to AZD1222 COVID-19 vaccine (dated by TCRdb to the early 2020s). As for the study more broadly: TCR sequencing was performed for roughly 250 trial participants, of whom about 200 were given two doses of AZD1222 and 26 were given two doses of MenACWY control vaccine. Trial participants were enrolled into age subgroups of 18-55, 56-69 and 70-plus years, which contained 148, 28 and 57 TCR-sequenced participants, respectively.

The CDR3 regions of human TCRbeta chains were analyzed by immunosequencing. Processing in the source paper ran as follows. TCRs in the repertoires were compared against a reference library of SARS-CoV-2-specific TCRs that had been generated with the MIRA antigen-specificity platform. Breadth was defined as the fraction of unique TCRs that were SARS-CoV-2-associated. Depth was defined as the fraction of total T cells that were SARS-CoV-2-associated. Each spike-specific TCR was assigned to its reactive spike region and to a CD4 or CD8 class using the MIRA data. Log10-transformed breadth and depth values were compared by one-way ANOVA with Sidak's multiple comparisons tests. TCRdb took this table from immuneACCESS and kept in-frame rearrangements with V and J called. Such tables lack part of the clones; where checked against another copy, unresolved V genes explain under half of the gap, and the rest is unexplained. V and J calls and clone size are those listed in that table; D and trimming were worked out from the DNA. A total of roughly 200,000 clones appear in this sample, roughly nine tenths of them only once. Jointly, the top ten make up about 1.7% of the sample.

With respect to this clone: No cognate antigen has been identified for it. Qualities for individual bases were not recorded, and no much larger clone is one base off.

What the work shows at the level of the full study, not this receptor alone: Reportedly, almost half of the unique spike-specific TCRs recognized epitopes lying outside the regions that are mutated in the B.1.351 and B.1.1.7 variants. Conclusions about previously exposed vaccinees are limited because only a handful of AZD1222 recipients were SARS-CoV-2 seropositive at baseline. Spike-specific TCR breadth and depth rose significantly after two AZD1222 doses compared with day 0 and with MenACWY recipients. No day 14 peak-response samples were available, so repertoires were characterized only after the peak T cell response. Participants were mostly white British, with more females than males. The authors suggested clonal diversity may have been underestimated. The whole spike protein was spanned by vaccine-associated CD4 TCRs, and dominant responses were seen in regions 160-218 and 743-854. In the small 56-69-year group, the increase in depth fell short of significance, most likely because of low power.

The time point label, read with the paper, signifies: about 28 days (+/-7) after the second vaccine dose. AZD1222 recipients whose second dose came at about 4 weeks and those whose second dose came at about 12 weeks were combined into one group, since spike-specific TCR depth and breadth did not differ between the two schedules. Samples from vaccinated people were obtained from the UK trials COV001 and COV002, which included a single-blind randomized controlled phase 2/3 trial of AZD1222 (ChAdOx1 nCoV-19) in healthy adults. Trial participant PBMC samples were collected at day 0 and day 28 after the second dose for TCRbeta chain sequencing. The CDR3 holds 15 amino acids from the cysteine to the phenylalanine. The DNA shown is the 45-base CDR3, in frame from base 1. A distance of 13 bases separates the germline ends of V and J, which lose 0 bases and 4 bases respectively. Per the germline V gene, SGHRS is the CDR1 and YFSETQ is the CDR2.

Specimen: peripheral blood, collected 28 days after the second AZD1222 dose. The chain is made from TRBV5-1 and TRBJ1-2; the D gene is possibly TRBD1, with 5 bases matching. The receptor was isolated from an adult who received the AZD1222 COVID-19 vaccine. At the DNA level, the sequence is TGCGCCAGCAGCTTGGGTCAGGGAAGGGGCTATGGCTACACCTTC. This gives the protein CASSLGQGRGYGYTF.